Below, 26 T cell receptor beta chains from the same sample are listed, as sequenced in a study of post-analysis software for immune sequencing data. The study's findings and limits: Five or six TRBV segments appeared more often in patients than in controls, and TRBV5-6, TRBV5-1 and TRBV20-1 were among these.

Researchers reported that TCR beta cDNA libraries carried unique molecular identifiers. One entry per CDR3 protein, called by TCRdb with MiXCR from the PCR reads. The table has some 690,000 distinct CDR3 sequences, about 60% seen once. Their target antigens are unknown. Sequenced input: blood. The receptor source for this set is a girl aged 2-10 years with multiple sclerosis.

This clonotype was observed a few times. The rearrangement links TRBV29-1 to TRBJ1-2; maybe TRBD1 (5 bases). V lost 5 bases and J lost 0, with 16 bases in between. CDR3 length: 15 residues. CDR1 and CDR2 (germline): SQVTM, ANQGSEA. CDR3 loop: CSVRRFGRANYGYTF. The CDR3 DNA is TGCAGCGTTAGGCGGTTTGGCAGGGCTAACTATGGCTACACCTTC.

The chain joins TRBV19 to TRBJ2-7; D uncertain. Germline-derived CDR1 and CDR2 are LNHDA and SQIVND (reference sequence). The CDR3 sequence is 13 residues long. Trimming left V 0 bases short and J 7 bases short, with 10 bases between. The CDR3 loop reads CASSIDPAWEQYF. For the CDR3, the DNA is TGTGCCAGTAGTATAGATCCCGCCTGGGAGCAGTACTTC.

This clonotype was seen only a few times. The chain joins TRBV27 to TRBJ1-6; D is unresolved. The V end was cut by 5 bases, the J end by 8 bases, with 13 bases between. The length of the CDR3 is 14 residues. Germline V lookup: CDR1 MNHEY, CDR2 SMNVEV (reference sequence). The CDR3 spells CASSPLGRDSPLHF. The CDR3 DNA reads TGTGCCAGCAGTCCCTTAGGCCGTGATTCACCCCTCCACTTT.

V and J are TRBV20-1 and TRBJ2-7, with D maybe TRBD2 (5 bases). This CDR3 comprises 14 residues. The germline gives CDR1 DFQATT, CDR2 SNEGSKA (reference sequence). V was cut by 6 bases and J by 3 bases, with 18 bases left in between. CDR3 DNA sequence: TGCAGTGCCACCAGGACTTCTATTGGCTACGAGCAGTACTTC. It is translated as CSATRTSIGYEQYF.

The DNA for the CDR3 is TGTGCCAGCAGCTTCACGGGACTAGTCACAGATACGCAGTATTTT. This sequence encodes CASSFTGLVTDTQYF. The rearrangement uses TRBV5-4 and TRBJ2-3; 8 nucleotides align to TRBD2. Per the germline V gene, CDR1 is SGHNT and CDR2 is YYREEE (reference sequence). The CDR3 covers 15 residues. The V segment lost 2 bases and the J segment 2 bases; nucleotides outside the gene matches: 4.

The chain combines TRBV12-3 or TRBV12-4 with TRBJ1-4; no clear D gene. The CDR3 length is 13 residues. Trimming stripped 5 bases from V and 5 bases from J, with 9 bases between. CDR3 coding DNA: TGTGCCAGCAGTCTCGGGGAGAATGAAAAACTGTTTTTT. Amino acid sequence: CASSLGENEKLFF.

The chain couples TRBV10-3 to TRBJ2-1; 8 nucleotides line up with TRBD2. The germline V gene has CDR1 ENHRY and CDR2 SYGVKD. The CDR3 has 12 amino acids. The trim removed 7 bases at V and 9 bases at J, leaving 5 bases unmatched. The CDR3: CAITAGGSEQFF. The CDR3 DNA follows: TGTGCCATCACTGCGGGAGGTAGTGAGCAGTTCTTC.

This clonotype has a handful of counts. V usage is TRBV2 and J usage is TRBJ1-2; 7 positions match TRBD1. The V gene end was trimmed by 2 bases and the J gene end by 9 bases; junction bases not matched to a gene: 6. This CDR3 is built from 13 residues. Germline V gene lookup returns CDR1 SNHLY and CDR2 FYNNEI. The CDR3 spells CASSERQGISYTF. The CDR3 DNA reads TGTGCCAGCAGTGAACGACAGGGAATAAGCTACACCTTC.

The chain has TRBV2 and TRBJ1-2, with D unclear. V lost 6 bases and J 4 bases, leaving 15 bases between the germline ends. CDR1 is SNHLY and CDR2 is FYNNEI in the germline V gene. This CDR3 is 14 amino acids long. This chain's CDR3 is CASRVIHVGYGYTF. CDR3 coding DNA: TGTGCCAGCAGAGTGATCCACGTCGGCTATGGCTACACCTTC. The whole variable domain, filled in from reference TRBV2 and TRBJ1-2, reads EPEVTQTPSHQVTQMGQEVILRCVPISNHLYFYWYRQILGQKVEFLVSFYNNEISEKSEIFDDQFSVERPDGSNFTLKIRSTKLEDSAMYFCASRVIHVGYGYTFGSGTRLTVV.

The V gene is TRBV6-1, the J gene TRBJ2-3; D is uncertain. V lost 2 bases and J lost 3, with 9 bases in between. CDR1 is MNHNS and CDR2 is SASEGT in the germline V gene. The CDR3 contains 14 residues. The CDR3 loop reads CASSENLGTDTQYF. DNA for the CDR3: TGTGCCAGCAGTGAAAATCTAGGAACAGATACGCAGTATTTT.

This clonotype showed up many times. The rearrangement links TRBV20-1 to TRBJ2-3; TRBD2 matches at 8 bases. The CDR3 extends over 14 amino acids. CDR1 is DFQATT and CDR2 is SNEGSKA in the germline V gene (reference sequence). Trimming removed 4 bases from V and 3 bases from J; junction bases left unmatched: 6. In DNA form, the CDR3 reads TGCAGTGCTACCACTAGCGGCAATACAGATACGCAGTATTTT. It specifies CSATTSGNTDTQYF.

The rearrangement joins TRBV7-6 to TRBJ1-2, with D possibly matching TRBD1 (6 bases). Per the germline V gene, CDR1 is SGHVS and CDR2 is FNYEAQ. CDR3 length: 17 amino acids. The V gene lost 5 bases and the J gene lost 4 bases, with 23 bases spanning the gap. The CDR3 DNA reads TGTGCCAGCAGCCCCGTGGGGAGGACAGTGGATAGCTATGGCTACACCTTC. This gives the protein CASSPVGRTVDSYGYTF.

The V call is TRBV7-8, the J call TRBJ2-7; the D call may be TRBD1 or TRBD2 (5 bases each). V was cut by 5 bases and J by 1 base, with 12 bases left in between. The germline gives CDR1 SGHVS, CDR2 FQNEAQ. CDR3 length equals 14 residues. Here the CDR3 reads CASSRTRTSYEQYF. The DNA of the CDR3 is TGTGCCAGCAGCCGGACTCGGACATCCTACGAGCAGTACTTC. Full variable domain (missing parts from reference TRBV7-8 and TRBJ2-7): GAGVSQSPRYKVAKRGQDVALRCDPISGHVSLFWYQQALGQGPEFLTYFQNEAQLDKSGLPSDRFFAERPEGSVSTLKIQRTQQEDSAVYLCASSRTRTSYEQYFGPGTRLTVT.

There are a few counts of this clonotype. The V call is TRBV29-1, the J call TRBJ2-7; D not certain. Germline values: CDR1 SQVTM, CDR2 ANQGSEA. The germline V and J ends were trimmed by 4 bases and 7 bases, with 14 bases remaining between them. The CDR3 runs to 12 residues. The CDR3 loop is CSVATSGLEQYF. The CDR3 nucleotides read TGCAGCGTTGCCACCAGTGGTCTGGAGCAGTACTTC.

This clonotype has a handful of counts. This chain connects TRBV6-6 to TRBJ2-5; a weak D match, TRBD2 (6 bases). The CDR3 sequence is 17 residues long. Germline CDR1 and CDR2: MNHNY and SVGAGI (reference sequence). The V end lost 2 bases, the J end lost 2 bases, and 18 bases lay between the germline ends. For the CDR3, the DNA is TGTGCCAGCAGTTACGAACCTCCCGGAGCGGGTCAAGAGACCCAGTACTTC. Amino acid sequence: CASSYEPPGAGQETQYF.

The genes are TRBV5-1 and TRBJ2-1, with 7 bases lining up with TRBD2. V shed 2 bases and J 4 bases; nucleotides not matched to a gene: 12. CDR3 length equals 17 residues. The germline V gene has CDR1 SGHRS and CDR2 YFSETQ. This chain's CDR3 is CASSFVGGVAAYNEQFF. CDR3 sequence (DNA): TGCGCCAGCAGCTTCGTTGGGGGGGTAGCGGCGTACAATGAGCAGTTCTTC.

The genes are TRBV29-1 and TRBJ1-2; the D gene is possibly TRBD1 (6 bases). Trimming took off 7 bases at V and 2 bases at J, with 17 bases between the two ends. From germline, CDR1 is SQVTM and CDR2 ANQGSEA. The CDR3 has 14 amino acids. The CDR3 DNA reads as TGCAGCGCCCACCTCCAGGGGAACAACTATGGCTACACCTTC. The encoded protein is CSAHLQGNNYGYTF. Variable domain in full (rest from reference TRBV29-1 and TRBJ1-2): SAVISQKPSRDICQRGTSLTIQCQVDSQVTMMFWYRQQPGQSLTLIATANQGSEATYESGFVIDKFPISRPNLTFSTLTVSNMSPEDSSIYLCSAHLQGNNYGYTFGSGTRLTVV.

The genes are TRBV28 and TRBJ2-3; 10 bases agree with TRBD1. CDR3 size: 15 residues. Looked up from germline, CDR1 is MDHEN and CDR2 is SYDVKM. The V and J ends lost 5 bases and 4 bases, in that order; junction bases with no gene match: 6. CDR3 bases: TGTGCCAGCAGTCCTGGGACAGGGGTTTCAGATACGCAGTATTTT. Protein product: CASSPGTGVSDTQYF.

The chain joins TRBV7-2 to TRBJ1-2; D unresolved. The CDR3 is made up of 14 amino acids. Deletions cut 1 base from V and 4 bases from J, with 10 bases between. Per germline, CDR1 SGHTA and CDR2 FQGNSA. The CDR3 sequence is CASSLVGVPYGYTF. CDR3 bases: TGTGCCAGCAGCTTAGTCGGGGTCCCCTATGGCTACACCTTC.

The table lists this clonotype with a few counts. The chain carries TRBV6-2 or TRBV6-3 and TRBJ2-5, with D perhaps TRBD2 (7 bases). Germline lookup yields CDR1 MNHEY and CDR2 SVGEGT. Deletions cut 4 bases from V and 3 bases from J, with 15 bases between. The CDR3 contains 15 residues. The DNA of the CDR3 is TGTGCCAGCAGTTCTCGGGGGGCCACCAAAGAGACCCAGTACTTC. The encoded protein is CASSSRGATKETQYF.

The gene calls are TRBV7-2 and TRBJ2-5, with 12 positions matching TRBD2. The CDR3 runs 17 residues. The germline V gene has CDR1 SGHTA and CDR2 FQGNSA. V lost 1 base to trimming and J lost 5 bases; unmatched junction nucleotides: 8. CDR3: CASSLEASGGAYETQYF. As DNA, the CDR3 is TGTGCCAGCAGCTTAGAGGCTAGCGGGGGGGCATATGAGACCCAGTACTTC.

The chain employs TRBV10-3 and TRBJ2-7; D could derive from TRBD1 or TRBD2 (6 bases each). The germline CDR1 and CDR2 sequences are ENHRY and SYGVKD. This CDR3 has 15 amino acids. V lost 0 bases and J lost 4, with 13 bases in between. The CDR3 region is CAISESSGQGYEQYF. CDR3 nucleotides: TGTGCCATCAGTGAGTCGAGCGGGCAGGGGTACGAGCAGTACTTC.

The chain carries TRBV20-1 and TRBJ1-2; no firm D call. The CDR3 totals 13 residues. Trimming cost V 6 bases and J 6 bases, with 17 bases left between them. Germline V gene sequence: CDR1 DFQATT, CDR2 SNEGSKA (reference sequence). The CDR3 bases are TGCAGTGCAGGCGGCCGAAGCACGGATGGCTACACCTTC. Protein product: CSAGGRSTDGYTF.

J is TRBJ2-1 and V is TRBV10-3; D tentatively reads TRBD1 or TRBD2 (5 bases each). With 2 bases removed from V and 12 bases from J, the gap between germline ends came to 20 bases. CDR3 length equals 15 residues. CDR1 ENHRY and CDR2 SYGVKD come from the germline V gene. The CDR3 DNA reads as TGTGCCATCAGTGAGGTGGGACCGCTTGACTTTGGGCAGTTCTTC. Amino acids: CAISEVGPLDFGQFF.

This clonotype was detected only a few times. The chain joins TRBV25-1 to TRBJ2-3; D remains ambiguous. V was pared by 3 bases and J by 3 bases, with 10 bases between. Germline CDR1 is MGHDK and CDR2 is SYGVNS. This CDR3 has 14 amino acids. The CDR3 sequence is CASSDLDGTDTQYF. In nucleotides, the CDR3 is TGTGCCAGCAGTGACCTGGACGGAACAGATACGCAGTATTTT.

This chain's CDR3 is CASSLSRTQSNYGYTF. The DNA for the CDR3 is TGTGCCAGCAGCTTATCACGGACACAATCCAACTATGGCTACACCTTC. This chain links TRBV11-2 with TRBJ1-2, with D possibly being TRBD1 (5 bases). V was trimmed by 2 bases and J by 2 bases, leaving 15 bases between them. Germline V gene sequence: CDR1 SGHAT, CDR2 FQNNGV. There are 16 residues in the CDR3. Looking up the rest from reference TRBV11-2 and TRBJ1-2 gives the full variable domain: EAGVAQSPRYKIIEKRQSVAFWCNPISGHATLYWYQQILGQGPKLLIQFQNNGVVDDSQLPKDRFSAERLKGVDSTLKIQPAKLEDSAVYLCASSLSRTQSNYGYTFGSGTRLTVV.